The source of this T cell receptor beta chain is a study of blood T cell repertoires in COVID-19. Study information: COVID-19 samples collected from the United States, Italy and Spain covered acute and convalescent phases. PBMCs, B-cell-depleted T cells, or T cells were the source of the cDNA or gDNA that made up the material.

V was trimmed by 6 bases and J by 3 bases, leaving 11 bases between them. This CDR3 has 14 amino acids. In the source study's methods: Reference gene primer amplification yielded estimated nucleated cell counts. Libraries were prepared by immunoSEQ multiplex PCR; TCRdb keeps only in-frame clonotypes and omits some of them. Clone size and V and J calls were adopted from that table, with D and trimming inferred from the DNA. Of 85,000 to 100,000 clones listed, approximately 70% were seen once; the top ten hold 20% to 25%. The chain joins TRBV23-1 to TRBJ2-2; TRBD1 is a possible D gene (5 bases). TRBV23-1 qualifies as an ORF whose function is uncertain. This TCR was sampled from a woman aged 60-75 years in a cohort sampled during active or convalescent COVID-19. Sequencing used peripheral blood. The CDR3 nucleotides are TGCGCCAGCAGGAACCAACAGGACACCGGGGAGCTGTTTTTT. This encodes CASRNQQDTGELFF.